A selection of T cell receptor beta chains follows, all from one sample in a study of neurological immune-mediated disorders. TCRdb re-analysed the 5' RACE reads in MiXCR, keeping a single row per CDR3 protein. The data show about 36,000 distinct CDR3 sequences, 9% to 12% seen once. The specimen sequenced was PBMCs. The receptors were sampled from a woman aged 25 to 45 with HTLV-1-associated myelopathy (HAM/TSP). CDR3s include the opening cysteine and the closing phenylalanine or tryptophan. D genes are given only for firm matches. Some rows mark clone size as missing; the rest say once, few, many or name a class of expanded clone.

J gene: TRBJ1-6; clone size: many; V gene: TRBV2; D gene: .; CDR3 protein: CASSEKGVGTYNSPLHF; CDR3 DNA: TGTGCCAGCAGTGAAAAGGGGGTCGGGACCTATAATTCACCCCTCCACTTT
J gene: TRBJ2-2; clone size: many; V gene: TRBV5-5; D gene: TRBD1; CDR3 protein: CASSFLGQGAGELFF; CDR3 DNA: TGTGCCAGCAGCTTTCTAGGACAGGGGGCCGGGGAGCTGTTTTTT
J gene: TRBJ1-2; clone size: .; V gene: TRBV5-1; D gene: .; CDR3 protein: CASSFYICSAREPGTGGLGYTF; CDR3 DNA: .
J gene: TRBJ2-3; clone size: many; V gene: TRBV6-1; D gene: .; CDR3 protein: CASSPLQASGTDTQYF; CDR3 DNA: TGTGCCAGCAGCCCCTTGCAAGCCTCCGGCACAGATACGCAGTATTTT
J gene: TRBJ2-3; clone size: many; V gene: TRBV7-6; D gene: TRBD1; CDR3 protein: CASTPRTGSTDTQYF; CDR3 DNA: TGTGCCAGCACCCCTCGGACAGGGAGCACAGATACGCAGTATTTT
J gene: TRBJ1-1; clone size: many; V gene: TRBV20-1; D gene: TRBD1; CDR3 protein: CSARARTGVTEAFF; CDR3 DNA: TGCAGTGCTAGGGCTAGGACAGGGGTCACTGAAGCTTTCTTT
J gene: TRBJ2-7; clone size: many; V gene: TRBV5-1; D gene: .; CDR3 protein: CASSPGLVGEQYF; CDR3 DNA: TGCGCCAGCAGCCCGGGACTGGTGGGCGAGCAGTACTTC
J gene: TRBJ2-7; clone size: many; V gene: TRBV5-1; D gene: .; CDR3 protein: CASSITGKSYEQYF; CDR3 DNA: TGCGCCAGCAGCATTACAGGGAAATCCTACGAGCAGTACTTC
J gene: TRBJ2-3; clone size: many; V gene: TRBV20-1; D gene: TRBD2; CDR3 protein: CSAKLAGGPDTQYF; CDR3 DNA: TGCAGTGCCAAACTAGCGGGGGGCCCAGATACGCAGTATTTT
J gene: TRBJ2-7; clone size: many; V gene: TRBV5-1; D gene: .; CDR3 protein: CASSFTGVEQYF; CDR3 DNA: TGCGCCAGCAGCTTCACAGGTGTCGAGCAGTACTTC
J gene: TRBJ2-3; clone size: many; V gene: TRBV20-1; D gene: .; CDR3 protein: CSVTDSTDTQYF; CDR3 DNA: TGCAGTGTCACGGACAGCACAGATACGCAGTATTTT